The next 4 T cell receptor beta chains were all read from a single sample in a study of T cell repertoires in cytomegalovirus infection (dated by TCRdb to about 2019). The reads were generated on an Illumina HiSeq 1500. TCRdb redid the processing of the public reads, applying fastp at Q25 and MiXCR, and retained in-frame beta chains. Under each unique CDR3 protein, matching rows form one entry showing the most common genes and DNA. In all, the sample holds hundreds of thousands of distinct CDR3 sequences, and approximately 24% of those were seen once. Under 8.5% of the sample is in the top ten clones. Sequencing input: CD8+ T cells from PBMCs. All receptors derive from a human donor in good health (CMV status not recorded). Some clones in this sample may be carry-over from other donors' samples.

This clonotype was observed a handful of times. The chain joins TRBV6-2 or TRBV6-3 to TRBJ2-1; D is unclear. Germline V gives CDR1 MNHEY, CDR2 SVGEGT. V was pared by 2 bases and J by 0 bases, with 11 bases between. This CDR3 has 16 residues. In DNA form, the CDR3 reads TGTGCCAGCAGTTACGATCTTCGCAGCTCCTACAATGAGCAGTTCTTC. This translates into CASSYDLRSSYNEQFF.

This clonotype has only a few counts. The chain combines TRBV20-1 with TRBJ2-3, with 9 bases fitting TRBD2. Germline CDR1 reads DFQATT; CDR2 reads SNEGSKA (reference sequence). The trim removed 0 bases at V and 6 bases at J, leaving 7 bases unmatched. There are 15 residues in the CDR3. The CDR3: CSARDRASGEDTQYF. In nucleotides, the CDR3 is TGCAGTGCTAGAGATCGGGCTAGCGGGGAGGATACGCAGTATTTT.

The V gene is TRBV20-1, the J gene TRBJ2-3, with a possible D match to TRBD1 (5 bases). The germline gives CDR1 DFQATT, CDR2 SNEGSKA (reference sequence). This CDR3 is built from 19 residues. V dropped 4 bases and J dropped 1 base, with 27 bases sitting between them. As DNA, the CDR3 is TGCAGTGCTAAGATCAGCCCATTCCCTAGGCAGGGCCGCACAGATACGCAGTATTTT. Its translation is CSAKISPFPRQGRTDTQYF.

There are a few counts of this clonotype. The chain recombines TRBV6-2 or TRBV6-3 with TRBJ2-3; no definite D call. V shed 6 bases and J shed 2 bases, with 12 bases lying between them. CDR1 is MNHEY, CDR2 SVGEGT, per germline. The CDR3 runs 14 residues. The CDR3 DNA reads TGTGCCAGCAGCGACCCTGTAGACACAGATACGCAGTATTTT. Translating gives CASSDPVDTDTQYF.